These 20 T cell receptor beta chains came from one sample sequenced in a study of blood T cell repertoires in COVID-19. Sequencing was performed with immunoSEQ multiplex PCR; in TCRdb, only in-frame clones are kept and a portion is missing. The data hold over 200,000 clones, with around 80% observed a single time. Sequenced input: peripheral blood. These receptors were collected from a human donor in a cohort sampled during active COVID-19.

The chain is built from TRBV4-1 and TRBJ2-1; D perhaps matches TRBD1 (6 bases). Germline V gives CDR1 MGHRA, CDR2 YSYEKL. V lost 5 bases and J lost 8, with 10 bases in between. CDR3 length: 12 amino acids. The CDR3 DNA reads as TGCGCCAGCAGCTACAGGGTGGATGAGCAGTTCTTC. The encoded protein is CASSYRVDEQFF.

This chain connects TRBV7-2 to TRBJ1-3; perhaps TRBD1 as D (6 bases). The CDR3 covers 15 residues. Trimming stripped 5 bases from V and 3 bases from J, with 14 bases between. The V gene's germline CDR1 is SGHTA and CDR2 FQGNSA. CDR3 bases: TGTGCCAGCAGCAGGCTTAGGGGGTTTGGAAACACCATATATTTT. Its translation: CASSRLRGFGNTIYF.

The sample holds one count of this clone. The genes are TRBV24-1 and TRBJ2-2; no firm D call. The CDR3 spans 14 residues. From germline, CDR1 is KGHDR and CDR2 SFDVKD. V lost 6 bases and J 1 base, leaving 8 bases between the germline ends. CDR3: CATSSKLNTGELFF. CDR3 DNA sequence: TGTGCCACCAGTTCAAAACTGAACACCGGGGAGCTGTTTTTT.

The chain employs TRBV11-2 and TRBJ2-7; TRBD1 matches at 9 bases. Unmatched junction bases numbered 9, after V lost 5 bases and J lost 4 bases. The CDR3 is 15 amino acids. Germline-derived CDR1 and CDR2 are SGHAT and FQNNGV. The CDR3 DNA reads TGTGCCAGCAGCCCGGACAGGGGTTATATTTACGAGCAGTACTTC. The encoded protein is CASSPDRGYIYEQYF.

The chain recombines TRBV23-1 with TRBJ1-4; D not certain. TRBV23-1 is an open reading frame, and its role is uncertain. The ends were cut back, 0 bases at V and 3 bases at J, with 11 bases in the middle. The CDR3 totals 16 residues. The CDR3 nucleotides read TGCGCCAGCAGTCAATCGTCCAGGCAGCCTAATGAAAAACTGTTTTTT. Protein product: CASSQSSRQPNEKLFF.

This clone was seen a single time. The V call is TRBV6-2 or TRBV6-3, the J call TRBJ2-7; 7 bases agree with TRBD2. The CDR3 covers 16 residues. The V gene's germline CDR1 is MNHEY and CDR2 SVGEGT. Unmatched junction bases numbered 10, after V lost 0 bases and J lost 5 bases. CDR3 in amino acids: CASSYSLSVGGNEQYF. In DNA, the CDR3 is TGTGCCAGCAGTTACTCTCTATCGGTGGGGGGGAACGAGCAGTACTTC.

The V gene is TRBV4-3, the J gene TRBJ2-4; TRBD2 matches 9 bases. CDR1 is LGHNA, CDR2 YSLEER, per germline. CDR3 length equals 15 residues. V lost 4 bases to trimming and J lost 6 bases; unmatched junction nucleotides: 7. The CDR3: CASSPTGTSRNIQYF. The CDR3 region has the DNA TGCGCCAGCAGCCCCACCGGGACTAGCAGAAACATTCAGTACTTC.

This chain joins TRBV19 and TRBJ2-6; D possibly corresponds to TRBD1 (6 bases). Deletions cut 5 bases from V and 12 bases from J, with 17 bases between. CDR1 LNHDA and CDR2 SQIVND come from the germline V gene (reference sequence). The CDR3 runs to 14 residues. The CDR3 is CASSLQGLLSVLTF. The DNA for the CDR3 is TGTGCCAGTAGTCTACAGGGTCTATTATCCGTCCTGACTTTC.

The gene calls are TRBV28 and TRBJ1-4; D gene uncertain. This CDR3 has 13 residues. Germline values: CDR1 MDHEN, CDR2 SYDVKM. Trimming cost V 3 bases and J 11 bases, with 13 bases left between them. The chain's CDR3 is CASSFPGSGKLFF. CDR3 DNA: TGTGCCAGCAGTTTTCCGGGATCGGGTAAACTGTTTTTT.

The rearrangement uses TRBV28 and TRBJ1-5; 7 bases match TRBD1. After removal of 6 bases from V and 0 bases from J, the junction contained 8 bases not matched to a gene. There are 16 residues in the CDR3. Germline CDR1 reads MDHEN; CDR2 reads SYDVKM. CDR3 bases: TGTGCCAGCAGACCAGACAGGGAGTATAGCAATCAGCCCCAGCATTTT. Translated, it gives CASRPDREYSNQPQHF. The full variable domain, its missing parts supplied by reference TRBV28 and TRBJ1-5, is DVKVTQSSRYLVKRTGEKVFLECVQDMDHENMFWYRQDPGLGLRLIYFSYDVKMKEKGDIPEGYSVSREKKERFSLILESASTNQTSMYLCASRPDREYSNQPQHFGDGTRLSIL.

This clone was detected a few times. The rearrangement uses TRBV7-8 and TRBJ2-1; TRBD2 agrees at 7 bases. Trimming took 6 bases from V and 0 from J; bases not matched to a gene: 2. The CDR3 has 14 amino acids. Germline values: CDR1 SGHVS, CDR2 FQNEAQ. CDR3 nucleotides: TGTGCCAGCAGACTAGCGACCTCCTACAATGAGCAGTTCTTC. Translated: CASRLATSYNEQFF.

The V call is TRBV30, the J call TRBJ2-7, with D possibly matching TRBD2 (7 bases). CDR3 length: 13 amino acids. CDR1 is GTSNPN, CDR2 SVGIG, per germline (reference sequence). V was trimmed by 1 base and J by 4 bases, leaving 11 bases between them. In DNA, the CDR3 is TGTGCCTGGAGTGAGGGGGGGCGGTACGAGCAGTACTTC. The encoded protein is CAWSEGGRYEQYF.

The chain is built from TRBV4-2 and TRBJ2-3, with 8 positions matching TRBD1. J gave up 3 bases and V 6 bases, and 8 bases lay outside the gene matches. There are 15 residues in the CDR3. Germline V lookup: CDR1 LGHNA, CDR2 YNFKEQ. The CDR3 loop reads CASSGKYRGTDTQYF. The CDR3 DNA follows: TGTGCCAGCAGTGGAAAATACAGGGGGACAGATACGCAGTATTTT.

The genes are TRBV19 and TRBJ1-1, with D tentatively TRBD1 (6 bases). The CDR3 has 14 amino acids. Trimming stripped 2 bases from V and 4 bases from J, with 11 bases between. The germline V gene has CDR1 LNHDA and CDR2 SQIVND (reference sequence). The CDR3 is CASSITGGATEAFF. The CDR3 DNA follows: TGTGCCAGTAGTATAACGGGGGGGGCCACTGAAGCTTTCTTT.

The CDR3: CASSYSTGAGNTIYF. In nucleotides, the CDR3 is TGTGCCAGCAGTTACTCAACAGGTGCTGGAAACACCATATATTTT. The V call is TRBV6-5, the J call TRBJ1-3, with a tentative D call TRBD1 (5 bases). Germline loops: CDR1 MNHEY, CDR2 SVGAGI. The CDR3 extends over 15 amino acids. Trimming took 0 bases from V and 2 from J, leaving 8 bases between them.

The DNA of the CDR3 is TGTGCCAGCAGTCCCGGGACAGAGAGCACAGATACGCAGTATTTT. Amino acids: CASSPGTESTDTQYF. This chain joins TRBV6-5 and TRBJ2-3; 7 nucleotides match TRBD1. This CDR3 has 15 residues. V lost 5 bases, J lost 0 bases, and 5 bases stayed unmatched. Germline V gives CDR1 MNHEY, CDR2 SVGAGI.

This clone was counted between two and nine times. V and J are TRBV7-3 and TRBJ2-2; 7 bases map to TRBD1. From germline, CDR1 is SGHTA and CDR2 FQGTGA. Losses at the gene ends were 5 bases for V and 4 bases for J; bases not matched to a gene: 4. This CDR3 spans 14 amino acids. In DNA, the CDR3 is TGTGCCAGCAGCACCCGACAGGGCACCGGGGAGCTGTTTTTT. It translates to CASSTRQGTGELFF. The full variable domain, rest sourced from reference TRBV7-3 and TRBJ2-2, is GAGVSQTPSNKVTEKGKYVELRCDPISGHTALYWYRQSLGQGPEFLIYFQGTGAADDSGLPNDRFFAVRPEGSVSTLKIQRTERGDSAVYLCASSTRQGTGELFFGEGSRLTVL.

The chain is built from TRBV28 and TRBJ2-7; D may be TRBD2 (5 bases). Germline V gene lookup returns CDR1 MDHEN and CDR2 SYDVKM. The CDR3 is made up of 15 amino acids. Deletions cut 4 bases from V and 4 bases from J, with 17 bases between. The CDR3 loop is CASSSPPDWQYEQYF. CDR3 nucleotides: TGTGCCAGCAGTTCCCCGCCGGACTGGCAATACGAGCAGTACTTC.

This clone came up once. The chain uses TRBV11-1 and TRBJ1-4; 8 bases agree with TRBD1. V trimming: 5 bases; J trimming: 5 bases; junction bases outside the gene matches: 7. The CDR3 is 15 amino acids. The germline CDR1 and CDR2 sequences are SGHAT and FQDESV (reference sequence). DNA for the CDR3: TGTGCCAGCAGCCCCCGGACAGGGATGAATGAAAAACTGTTTTTT. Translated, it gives CASSPRTGMNEKLFF.

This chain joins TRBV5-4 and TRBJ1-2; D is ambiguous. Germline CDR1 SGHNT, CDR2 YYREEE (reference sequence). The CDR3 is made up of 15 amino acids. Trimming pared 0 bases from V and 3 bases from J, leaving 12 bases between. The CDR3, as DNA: TGTGCCAGCAGCTTGGAGCGATTGGTCGACTATGGCTACACCTTC. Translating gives CASSLERLVDYGYTF.